One and the same sample provided the 20 T cell receptor beta chains below, sequenced in a study of blood T cell repertoires in COVID-19. Method: immunoSEQ multiplex PCR; TCRdb's copy keeps in-frame clones and lacks some. The repertoire holds approximately 480,000 clones, roughly 87% seen once, with around 0.92% in the top ten. Sequenced material: peripheral blood. The receptors shown here come from a young man with COVID-19, enrolled during active disease.

This clone was detected only once. This chain links TRBV18 with TRBJ2-1, with 13 bases matching TRBD2. Germline lookup yields CDR1 KGHSH and CDR2 LQKENI. V lost 6 bases, J lost 4 bases, and 15 bases stayed unmatched. CDR3 size: 19 residues. Here the CDR3 DNA reads TGTGCCAGCTCCAGGACAGGGCCGGGACTAGCGGGGACATACAATGAGCAGTTCTTC. It specifies CASSRTGPGLAGTYNEQFF.

This clone was counted once. This chain joins TRBV30 and TRBJ2-4; TRBD2 matches 8 bases. J was trimmed by 0 bases and V by 1 base; bases with no gene match: 8. Germline V gives CDR1 GTSNPN, CDR2 SVGIG (reference sequence). CDR3 size: 17 residues. This CDR3 reads CAWSGGGRRLAKNIQYF. CDR3 nucleotide sequence: TGTGCCTGGAGTGGGGGCGGGAGGCGTCTAGCCAAAAACATTCAGTACTTC.

The chain combines TRBV20-1 with TRBJ2-3; a weak D match, TRBD1 (6 bases). CDR3 length equals 13 residues. V lost 3 bases, J lost 3 bases, and 10 bases lay in between. Germline CDR1 and CDR2: DFQATT and SNEGSKA (reference sequence). CDR3 nucleotide sequence: TGCAGTGCTAGTGACAGGAAGACAGATACGCAGTATTTT. Amino acid sequence: CSASDRKTDTQYF.

V gene TRBV19 combines with J gene TRBJ2-7; 8 bases align to TRBD1. The V gene end was trimmed by 6 bases and the J gene end by 5 bases; junction bases not matched to a gene: 12. CDR1 is LNHDA, CDR2 SQIVND, per germline (reference sequence). This CDR3 is 15 amino acids long. The CDR3 bases are TGTGCCAGTAGACCCGGACAGGGAAAAAGGGACGAGCAGTACTTC. As protein: CASRPGQGKRDEQYF.

The chain links TRBV9 to TRBJ2-3; 13 bases align to TRBD2. Germline CDR1 and CDR2: SGDLS and YYNGEE. Trimming removed 2 bases from V and 6 bases from J; junction bases left unmatched: 9. This CDR3 is 17 amino acids long. CDR3 in DNA: TGTGCCAGCAGCGTCGGACTAGCGGGGGCCCGTCTGGATACGCAGTATTTT. Translation: CASSVGLAGARLDTQYF.

The chain recombines TRBV6-1 with TRBJ1-1, with TRBD1 matching over 10 bases. The CDR3 loop spans 16 amino acids. The V gene end was trimmed by 3 bases and the J gene end by 1 base; junction bases not matched to a gene: 5. In germline, CDR1 is MNHNS, CDR2 SASEGT. The CDR3 sequence is CASSDLTGGQNTEAFF. CDR3 nucleotide sequence: TGTGCCAGCAGTGACTTGACAGGGGGCCAGAACACTGAAGCTTTCTTT.

This rearrangement joins TRBV14 to TRBJ2-7; TRBD1 aligns across 7 bases. The junction had 5 bases not matched to a gene; V was cut back by 3 bases and J by 3 bases. Germline V CDR1 and CDR2: SGHDN, FVKESK. The CDR3 is made up of 14 amino acids. CDR3 DNA: TGTGCCAGCAGCCACACAGGGGAAAACTACGAGCAGTACTTC. It yields the protein CASSHTGENYEQYF.

The rearrangement uses TRBV7-2 and TRBJ2-3; 9 bases line up with TRBD2. V was pared by 5 bases and J by 2 bases, with 5 bases of the junction left unmatched. Germline assignment: CDR1 SGHTA and CDR2 FQGNSA. The CDR3 is 15 residues long. CDR3 DNA: TGTGCCAGCAGCCCACCGGGACTAGCCACAGATACGCAGTATTTT. It encodes CASSPPGLATDTQYF.

This clone was found a few times. V and J are TRBV19 and TRBJ2-7; 8 bases are shared with TRBD2. The J segment lost 2 bases and the V segment lost 3 bases, leaving 3 bases of the junction unmatched. The CDR3 contains 14 residues. The germline gives CDR1 LNHDA, CDR2 SQIVND (reference sequence). The CDR3 nucleotides are TGTGCCAGTAGTATGAGCGGGGGCGCCTACGAGCAGTACTTC. Translating it yields CASSMSGGAYEQYF.

V usage is TRBV3-1 (or the pseudogene TRBV3-2) and J usage is TRBJ2-5, with TRBD1 matching over 12 bases. The CDR3 is 16 residues long. Germline V lookup: CDR1 LGHDT, CDR2 YNNKEL (reference sequence). The trim removed 4 bases at V and 5 bases at J, leaving 8 bases unmatched. CDR3 in amino acids: CASSPPGQGAFETQYF. The CDR3 bases are TGTGCCAGCAGCCCCCCGGGACAGGGGGCCTTCGAGACCCAGTACTTC.

The chain employs TRBV5-1 and TRBJ2-1; the D gene is possibly TRBD2 (6 bases). Trimming removed 0 bases at V and 0 bases at J, with 19 bases between. Germline V gene lookup returns CDR1 SGHRS and CDR2 YFSETQ. The CDR3 covers 19 residues. CDR3 nucleotide sequence: TGCGCCAGCAGCTTGGCACCTCGCGGGGCCTTGAGCTCCTACAATGAGCAGTTCTTC. This translates into CASSLAPRGALSSYNEQFF. Based on the CDR3 plus reference TRBV5-1 and TRBJ2-1, the full variable domain is KAGVTQTPRYLIKTRGQQVTLSCSPISGHRSVSWYQQTPGQGLQFLFEYFSETQRNKGNFPGRFSGRQFSNSRSEMNVSTLELGDSALYLCASSLAPRGALSSYNEQFFGPGTRLTVL.

The chain uses TRBV14 and TRBJ2-1, with D perhaps TRBD2 (6 bases). V lost 4 bases to trimming and J lost 10 bases, with 14 bases between them. The CDR3 is 13 amino acids. Germline CDR1 is SGHDN and CDR2 is FVKESK. The chain's CDR3 is CASSRLVVSEQFF. Here the CDR3 DNA reads TGTGCCAGCAGCCGACTAGTCGTGAGCGAGCAGTTCTTC.

The chain employs TRBV7-3 and TRBJ2-7, with D maybe TRBD1 (6 bases). CDR1 SGHTA and CDR2 FQGTGA come from the germline V gene. V lost 5 bases to trimming and J lost 3 bases, with 14 bases between them. There are 14 residues in the CDR3. CDR3 DNA sequence: TGTGCCAGCAGCCTACAGGGAATGGGCTACGAGCAGTACTTC. It encodes CASSLQGMGYEQYF.

The count of this clone is one. The V gene is TRBV27, the J gene TRBJ2-3, with a possible D match to TRBD2 (8 bases). The CDR3 spans 14 residues. Germline V lookup: CDR1 MNHEY, CDR2 SMNVEV (reference sequence). V dropped 8 bases and J dropped 5 bases, with 17 bases sitting between them. CDR3 nucleotides: TGTGCCAGCTATGAACAGGGGACTAGAGATACGCAGTATTTT. This translates into CASYEQGTRDTQYF.

This clone has more than one count but fewer than ten. The chain uses TRBV6-1 and TRBJ1-5; D not resolved. CDR1 MNHNS and CDR2 SASEGT come from the germline V gene. V dropped 2 bases and J dropped 2 bases, with 10 bases sitting between them. The CDR3 has 15 residues. CDR3 sequence (DNA): TGTGCCAGCAGTGAATTAGGGAGTGGCAATCAGCCCCAGCATTTT. This gives the protein CASSELGSGNQPQHF.

The CDR3 is CASSLGQGFRSPLHF. The DNA for the CDR3 is TGTGCCAGCTCCCTGGGGCAGGGATTCCGATCACCCCTCCACTTT. The chain employs TRBV6-5 and TRBJ1-6; TRBD1 is a possible D gene (5 bases). The CDR3 is 15 amino acids. The V end lost 8 bases, the J end lost 10 bases, and 21 bases lay between the germline ends. In germline, CDR1 is MNHEY, CDR2 SVGAGI.

DNA for the CDR3: TGTGCCAGTAGTCCTGTGAGCGGGGCCCCCGGAGAGACCCAGTACTTC. It codes for CASSPVSGAPGETQYF. J is TRBJ2-5 and V is TRBV19, with 7 bases that match TRBD2. Per the germline V gene, CDR1 is LNHDA and CDR2 is SQIVND (reference sequence). The V and J ends lost 5 bases and 4 bases, in that order; junction bases with no gene match: 13. The CDR3 covers 16 residues.

The chain has TRBV25-1 and TRBJ2-2; possibly TRBD1 for D (6 bases). Looked up from germline, CDR1 is MGHDK and CDR2 is SYGVNS. This CDR3 is 12 amino acids long. Trimming removed 5 bases at V and 5 bases at J, with 6 bases between. CDR3 DNA sequence: TGTGCCAGCAGTACAGGGACCGGGGAGCTGTTTTTT. Protein product: CASSTGTGELFF.

The V call is TRBV6-6, the J call TRBJ1-1; D gene uncertain. This CDR3 is 14 amino acids long. Germline values: CDR1 MNHNY, CDR2 SVGAGI (reference sequence). The V end lost 4 bases, the J end lost 4 bases, and 13 bases lay between the germline ends. CDR3 loop: CASSWREKGTEAFF. CDR3 nucleotides: TGTGCCAGCAGTTGGAGGGAGAAAGGCACTGAAGCTTTCTTT.

V usage is TRBV19 and J usage is TRBJ2-7, with 8 bases fitting TRBD2. The CDR3 has 15 residues. With 2 bases clipped from V and 2 bases from J, the junction kept 5 bases outside the gene matches. CDR1 is LNHDA and CDR2 is SQIVND in the germline V gene (reference sequence). The CDR3 DNA follows: TGTGCCAGTAGTATAACTAGCGGAGTTACCTACGAGCAGTACTTC. Its translation: CASSITSGVTYEQYF.